The 13 T cell receptor beta chains in this list originate from one sample, sequenced in a study of cytomegalovirus exposure and HLA in healthy donors. The PCR had 60 Vbeta and 13 Jbeta primers. Here immunoSEQ multiplex PCR was the method, and the copy in TCRdb shows in-frame clones only, minus some. The data show 90,000 to 150,000 clones, less than 65% seen once. Sequenced sample: PBMCs. These receptors all come from a man aged 35-49 years in good health and CMV-seropositive.

The rearrangement uses TRBV18 and TRBJ1-1; D gene uncertain. Germline V gene sequence: CDR1 KGHSH, CDR2 LQKENI. The CDR3 totals 13 residues. Trimming cost V 3 bases and J 3 bases, with 8 bases left between them. The chain's CDR3 is CASSPGEDTEAFF. The CDR3 DNA reads TGTGCCAGCTCACCGGGAGAGGACACTGAAGCTTTCTTT.

V gene TRBV6-1 combines with J gene TRBJ2-7, with TRBD2 identical over 7 bases. Germline trimming cut 1 base from V and 4 bases from J; bases unmatched to any gene: 4. Germline lookup yields CDR1 MNHNS and CDR2 SASEGT. This CDR3 spans 14 amino acids. The CDR3 DNA reads as TGTGCCAGCAGTGAAGGTCCCGGGGGGTACGAGCAGTACTTC. It specifies CASSEGPGGYEQYF.

The V and J genes are TRBV9 and TRBJ1-6; 9 bases line up with TRBD1. The V gene end was trimmed by 4 bases and the J gene end by 7 bases; junction bases not matched to a gene: 12. Germline assignment: CDR1 SGDLS and CDR2 YYNGEE. The CDR3 has 17 amino acids. The chain's CDR3 is CASSMGGQGLRNSPLHF. The CDR3 DNA follows: TGTGCCAGCAGCATGGGGGGACAGGGCCTTAGGAATTCACCCCTCCACTTT.

The rearrangement uses TRBV6-5 and TRBJ2-5; perhaps TRBD1 as D (6 bases). CDR3 length equals 15 residues. V lost 0 bases and J 0 bases, leaving 8 bases between the germline ends. Per germline, CDR1 MNHEY and CDR2 SVGAGI. DNA for the CDR3: TGTGCCAGCAGTTACTCTACAGGGTACCAAGAGACCCAGTACTTC. The encoded protein is CASSYSTGYQETQYF.

This clone appeared a few times. The rearrangement uses TRBV28 and TRBJ2-1, with a tentative D call TRBD2 (6 bases). Germline V CDR1 and CDR2: MDHEN, SYDVKM. The V gene lost 7 bases and the J gene lost 3 bases, with 16 bases spanning the gap. There are 15 residues in the CDR3. The CDR3 bases are TGTGCCAGCACCCTAATAGCGGAGAACTACAATGAGCAGTTCTTC. This codes for CASTLIAENYNEQFF. Together with reference TRBV28 and TRBJ2-1, the CDR3 gives the full variable domain: DVKVTQSSRYLVKRTGEKVFLECVQDMDHENMFWYRQDPGLGLRLIYFSYDVKMKEKGDIPEGYSVSREKKERFSLILESASTNQTSMYLCASTLIAENYNEQFFGPGTRLTVL.

The chain has TRBV5-1 and TRBJ2-1; weak D call: TRBD1 (6 bases). The germline gives CDR1 SGHRS, CDR2 YFSETQ. The V end was cut by 3 bases, the J end by 9 bases, with 13 bases between. The CDR3 contains 13 residues. As DNA, the CDR3 is TGCGCCAGCAGCTACCGACAGGAACTTGAGCAGTTCTTC. As protein: CASSYRQELEQFF.

The J gene is TRBJ1-4, the V gene TRBV28; no firm D call. CDR3 length equals 15 residues. The V end lost 4 bases, the J end lost 0 bases, and 9 bases lay between the germline ends. The V gene's germline CDR1 is MDHEN and CDR2 SYDVKM. The chain's CDR3 is CASSYLPPTNEKLFF. DNA for the CDR3: TGTGCCAGCAGTTACCTACCACCAACTAATGAAAAACTGTTTTTT.

This clone showed up just once. This rearrangement joins TRBV6-6 to TRBJ1-1, with TRBD1 matching over 8 bases. After removal of 7 bases from V and 6 bases from J, the junction contained 7 bases not matched to a gene. This CDR3 comprises 13 residues. Germline V gives CDR1 MNHNY, CDR2 SVGAGI (reference sequence). The CDR3 region has the DNA TGTGCCAGCAATCAACAGGGGGATGCTGAAGCTTTCTTT. Translated: CASNQQGDAEAFF.

The gene calls are TRBV11-2 and TRBJ1-1; 7 positions match TRBD1. This CDR3 spans 14 amino acids. The ends lost 1 base at V and 4 bases at J; junction bases unmatched: 3. Germline V gives CDR1 SGHAT, CDR2 FQNNGV. This CDR3 reads CASSLVGGITEAFF. For the CDR3, the DNA is TGTGCCAGCAGCTTAGTAGGGGGCATCACTGAAGCTTTCTTT.

This clone was recorded only once. This chain joins TRBV5-6 and TRBJ2-5, with D uncertain. The CDR3 spans 14 residues. The V end was cut by 4 bases, the J end by 2 bases, with 12 bases between. Germline assignment: CDR1 SGHDT and CDR2 YYEEEE. The CDR3 DNA follows: TGTGCCAGCAGCGGCTTGGGCCAGCAAGAGACCCAGTACTTC. Its translation is CASSGLGQQETQYF.

On this clone: The same CDR3 is also encoded by other DNA sequences in this sample. The chain has TRBV18 and TRBJ1-1; TRBD1 might be the D (6 bases). Trimming took 6 bases from V and 0 from J, leaving 11 bases between them. CDR1 KGHSH and CDR2 LQKENI come from the germline V gene. The CDR3 sequence is 14 residues long. The CDR3 here is CASSPGGLNTEAFF. Here the CDR3 DNA reads TGTGCCAGCTCCCCGGGGGGCCTGAACACTGAAGCTTTCTTT.

This chain joins TRBV6-5 and TRBJ2-7; TRBD2 matches at 11 bases. Germline-derived CDR1 and CDR2 are MNHEY and SVGAGI. CDR3 size: 15 residues. The V and J ends lost 6 bases and 4 bases, in that order; junction bases with no gene match: 8. For the CDR3, the DNA is TGTGCCAGCAGCATTAGCGGGGGGGCCAGGTACGAGCAGTACTTC. Protein sequence: CASSISGGARYEQYF.

On this clone itself: Mismatch with germline at one junction end may stem from a read error. The rearrangement links TRBV20-1 to TRBJ2-5; TRBD2 agrees at 9 bases. Germline assignment: CDR1 DFQATT and CDR2 SNEGSKA (reference sequence). The CDR3 contains 11 residues. CDR3 residues: CSASASGTHNF. In DNA form, the CDR3 reads TGCAGTGCTAGTGCTAGCGGGACACATAACTTC.